Sequencing of this T cell receptor (beta chain) was carried out in a study of T cells in Graves' hyperthyroidism and ophthalmopathy. Study overall: Any treatment followed the collection of peripheral blood at initial diagnosis.

The study, taken as a whole, reports: Model output signaled ophthalmopathy a median 6.5 months ahead of onset.

Notes on this clonotype: Its antigen is unidentified.

The CDR3 contains 15 residues. Germline V gives CDR1 MDHEN, CDR2 SYDVKM. Trimming shortened V by 1 base and J by 6 bases, and 12 bases separated the two germline ends. TCR beta CDR3 sequences were amplified from RNA transcripts. Using the HTBI primer set, a first-round RT-PCR was run on the TCR CDR3. Each CDR3 protein is one row after TCRdb ran MiXCR on the multiplex PCR reads. The sample contains 490,000 or so distinct CDR3 sequences, 15% to 20% of which appear only once. The V call is TRBV28, the J call TRBJ1-4, with D tentatively TRBD1 (5 bases). The clonotype comes from a man in his forties or fifties with Graves' ophthalmopathy. Sample: blood. This CDR3 is CASSLYGGGYEKLFF. The CDR3 DNA follows: TGTGCCAGCAGTTTATACGGGGGAGGTTATGAAAAACTGTTTTTT.